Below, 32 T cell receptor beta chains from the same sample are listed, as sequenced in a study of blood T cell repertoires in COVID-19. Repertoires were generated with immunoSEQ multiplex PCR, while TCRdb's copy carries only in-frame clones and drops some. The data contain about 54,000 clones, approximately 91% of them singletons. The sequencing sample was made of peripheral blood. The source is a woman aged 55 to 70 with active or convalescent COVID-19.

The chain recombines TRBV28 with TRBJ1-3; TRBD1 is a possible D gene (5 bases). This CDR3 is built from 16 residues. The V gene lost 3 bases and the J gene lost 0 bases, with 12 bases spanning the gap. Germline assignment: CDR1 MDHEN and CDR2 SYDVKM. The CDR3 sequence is CASSLSRGDSGNTIYF. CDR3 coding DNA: TGTGCCAGCAGTTTGTCGCGGGGGGACTCTGGAAACACCATATATTTT.

DNA for the CDR3: TGTGCCAGCAGCGTAGGAGGGCAGTCTGGGGCCAACGTCCTGACTTTC. Protein: CASSVGGQSGANVLTF. The chain is built from TRBV9 and TRBJ2-6; D might be TRBD2 (5 bases). CDR3 length: 16 amino acids. V was trimmed by 0 bases and J by 1 base, leaving 8 bases between them. Germline V gene lookup returns CDR1 SGDLS and CDR2 YYNGEE.

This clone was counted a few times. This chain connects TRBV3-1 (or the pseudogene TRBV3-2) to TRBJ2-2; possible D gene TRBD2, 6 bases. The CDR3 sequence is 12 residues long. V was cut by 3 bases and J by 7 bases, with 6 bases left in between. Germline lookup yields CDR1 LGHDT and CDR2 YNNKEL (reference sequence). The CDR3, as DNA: TGTGCCAGCAGCCACGGGGGCGGGGAGCTGTTTTTT. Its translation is CASSHGGGELFF.

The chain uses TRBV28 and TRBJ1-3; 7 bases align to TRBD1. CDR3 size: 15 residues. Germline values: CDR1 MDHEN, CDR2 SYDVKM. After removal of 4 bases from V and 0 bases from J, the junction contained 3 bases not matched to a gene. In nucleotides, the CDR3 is TGTGCCAGCAGTTCGACAGGGTTCTCTGGAAACACCATATATTTT. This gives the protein CASSSTGFSGNTIYF.

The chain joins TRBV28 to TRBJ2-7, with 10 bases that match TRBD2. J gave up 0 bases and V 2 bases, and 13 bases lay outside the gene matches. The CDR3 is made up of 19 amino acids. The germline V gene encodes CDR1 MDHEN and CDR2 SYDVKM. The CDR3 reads CASSLRPSGSKGSSYEQYF. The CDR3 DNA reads TGTGCCAGCAGTTTACGGCCTAGCGGGAGTAAGGGGAGCTCCTACGAGCAGTACTTC.

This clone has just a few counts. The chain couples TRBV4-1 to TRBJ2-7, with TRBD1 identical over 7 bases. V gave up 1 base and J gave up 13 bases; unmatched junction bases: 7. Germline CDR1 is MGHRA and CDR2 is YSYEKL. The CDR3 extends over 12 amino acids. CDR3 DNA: TGCGCCAGCAGCCAAGCCGGGACAGTCCTCTACTTC. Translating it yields CASSQAGTVLYF.

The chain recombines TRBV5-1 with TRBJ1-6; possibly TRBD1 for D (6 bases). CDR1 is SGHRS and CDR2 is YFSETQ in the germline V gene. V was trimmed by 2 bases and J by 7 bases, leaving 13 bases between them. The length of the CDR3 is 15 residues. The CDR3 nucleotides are TGCGCCAGCAGCTTTATAGGGGGGGAAAATTCACCCCTCCACTTT. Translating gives CASSFIGGENSPLHF.

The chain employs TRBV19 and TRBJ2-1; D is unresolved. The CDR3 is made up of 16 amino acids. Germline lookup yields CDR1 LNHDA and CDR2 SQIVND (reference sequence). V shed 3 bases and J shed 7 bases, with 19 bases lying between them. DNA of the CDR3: TGTGCCAGTAGTATCCAGACACCCATCCCCTTGAATGAGCAGTTCTTC. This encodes CASSIQTPIPLNEQFF.

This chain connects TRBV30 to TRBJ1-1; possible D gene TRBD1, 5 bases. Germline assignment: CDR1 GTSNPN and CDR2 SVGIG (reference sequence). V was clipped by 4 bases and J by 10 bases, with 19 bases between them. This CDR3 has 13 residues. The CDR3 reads CAWTTGLPGGAFF. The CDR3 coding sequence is TGTGCCTGGACGACGGGACTCCCCGGGGGAGCTTTCTTT.

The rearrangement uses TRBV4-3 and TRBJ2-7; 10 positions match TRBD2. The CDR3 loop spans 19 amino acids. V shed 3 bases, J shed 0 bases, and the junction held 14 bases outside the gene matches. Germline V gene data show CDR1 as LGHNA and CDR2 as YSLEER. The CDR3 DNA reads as TGCGCCAGCAGCCAGGGAAGCGGGAGGGCCTTGGGGAGCTCCTACGAGCAGTACTTC. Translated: CASSQGSGRALGSSYEQYF.

The CDR3 spells CASSPPSSAEQFF. CDR3 in DNA: TGTGCCAGCTCACCACCCTCTAGCGCCGAGCAGTTCTTC. This sequence joins TRBV18 and TRBJ2-1; D perhaps matches TRBD2 (6 bases). This CDR3 is 13 amino acids long. Germline CDR1 KGHSH, CDR2 LQKENI. V was shortened by 0 bases and J by 10 bases, with 10 bases between the two germline ends.

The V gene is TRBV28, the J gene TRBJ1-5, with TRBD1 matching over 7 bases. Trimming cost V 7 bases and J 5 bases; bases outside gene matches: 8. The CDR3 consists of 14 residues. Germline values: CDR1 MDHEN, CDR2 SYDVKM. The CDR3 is CASTQTGLYQPQHF. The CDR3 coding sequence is TGTGCCAGCACCCAGACAGGGCTCTATCAGCCCCAGCATTTT.

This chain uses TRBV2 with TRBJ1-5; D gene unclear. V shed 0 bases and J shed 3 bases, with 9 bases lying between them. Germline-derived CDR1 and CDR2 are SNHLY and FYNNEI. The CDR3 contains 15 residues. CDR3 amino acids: CASSEAEAYNQPQHF. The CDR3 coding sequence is TGTGCCAGCAGTGAAGCGGAGGCGTACAATCAGCCCCAGCATTTT.

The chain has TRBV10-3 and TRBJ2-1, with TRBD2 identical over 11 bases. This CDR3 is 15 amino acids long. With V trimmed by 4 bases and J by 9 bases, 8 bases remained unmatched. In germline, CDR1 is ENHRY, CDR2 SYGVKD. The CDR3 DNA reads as TGTGCCATCAGTGTAAGTAGCGGGGGGGCAGGTGAGCAGTTCTTC. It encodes CAISVSSGGAGEQFF.

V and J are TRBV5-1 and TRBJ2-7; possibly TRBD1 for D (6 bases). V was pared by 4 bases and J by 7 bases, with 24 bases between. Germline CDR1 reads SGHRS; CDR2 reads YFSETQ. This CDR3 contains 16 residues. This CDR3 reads CASSQRPGQVTSEQYF. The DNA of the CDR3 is TGCGCCAGCAGCCAAAGACCGGGACAAGTTACGTCGGAGCAGTACTTC.

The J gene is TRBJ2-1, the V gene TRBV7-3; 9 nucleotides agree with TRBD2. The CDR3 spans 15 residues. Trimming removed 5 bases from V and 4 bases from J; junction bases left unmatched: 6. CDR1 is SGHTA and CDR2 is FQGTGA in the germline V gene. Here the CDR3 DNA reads TGTGCCAGCAGCCCCGGGCGGGGGGGGTACAATGAGCAGTTCTTC. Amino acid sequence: CASSPGRGGYNEQFF. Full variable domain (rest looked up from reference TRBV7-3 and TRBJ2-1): GAGVSQTPSNKVTEKGKYVELRCDPISGHTALYWYRQSLGQGPEFLIYFQGTGAADDSGLPNDRFFAVRPEGSVSTLKIQRTERGDSAVYLCASSPGRGGYNEQFFGPGTRLTVL.

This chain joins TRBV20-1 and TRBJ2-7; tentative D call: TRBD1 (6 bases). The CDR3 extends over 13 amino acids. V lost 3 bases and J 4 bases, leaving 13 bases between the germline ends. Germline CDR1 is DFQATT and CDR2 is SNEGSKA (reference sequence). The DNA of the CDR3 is TGCAGTGCTAGTCTTGGACAGACGTACGAGCAGTACTTC. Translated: CSASLGQTYEQYF.

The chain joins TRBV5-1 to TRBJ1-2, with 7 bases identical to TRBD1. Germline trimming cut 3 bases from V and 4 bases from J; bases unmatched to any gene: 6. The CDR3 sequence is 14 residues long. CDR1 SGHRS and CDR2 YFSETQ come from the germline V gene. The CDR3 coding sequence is TGCGCCAGCAGCTGGGGGGACAGTATCTATGGCTACACCTTC. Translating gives CASSWGDSIYGYTF.

CDR3 sequence: CASRLGQGGYNSPLHF. In DNA, the CDR3 is TGTGCCAGCAGATTAGGACAGGGCGGCTATAATTCACCCCTCCACTTT. The gene calls are TRBV5-4 and TRBJ1-6; TRBD1 matches 8 bases. The CDR3 consists of 16 residues. The V segment lost 5 bases and the J segment 3 bases; nucleotides outside the gene matches: 7. CDR1 is SGHNT and CDR2 is YYREEE in the germline V gene (reference sequence). The whole variable domain, filled in from reference TRBV5-4 and TRBJ1-6, reads ETGVTQSPTHLIKTRGQQVTLRCSSQSGHNTVSWYQQALGQGPQFIFQYYREEENGRGNFPPRFSGLQFPNYSSELNVNALELDDSALYLCASRLGQGGYNSPLHFGNGTRLTVT.

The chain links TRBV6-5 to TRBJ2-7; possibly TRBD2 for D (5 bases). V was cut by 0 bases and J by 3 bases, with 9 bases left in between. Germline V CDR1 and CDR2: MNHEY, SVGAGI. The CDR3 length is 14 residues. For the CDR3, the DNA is TGTGCCAGCAGTTACTCGAGGGCCCGCTACGAGCAGTACTTC. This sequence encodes CASSYSRARYEQYF.

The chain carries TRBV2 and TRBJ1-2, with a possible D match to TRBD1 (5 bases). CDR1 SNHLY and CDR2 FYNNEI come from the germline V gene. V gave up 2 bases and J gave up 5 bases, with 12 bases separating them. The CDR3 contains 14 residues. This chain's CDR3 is CASSETPGRYGYTF. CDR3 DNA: TGTGCCAGCAGTGAAACACCAGGGCGATATGGCTACACCTTC.

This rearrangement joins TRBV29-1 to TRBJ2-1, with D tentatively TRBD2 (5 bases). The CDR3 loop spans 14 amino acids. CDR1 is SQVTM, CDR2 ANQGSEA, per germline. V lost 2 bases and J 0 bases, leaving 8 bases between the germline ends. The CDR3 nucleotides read TGCAGCGTTGAAACTAGGAGCTCCTACAATGAGCAGTTCTTC. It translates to CSVETRSSYNEQFF.

The CDR3 spells CASSGGNQPQHF. CDR3 nucleotide sequence: TGTGCCAGCAGTGGCGGGAATCAGCCCCAGCATTTT. The chain employs TRBV6-6 and TRBJ1-5; D gene ambiguous. The CDR3 totals 12 residues. Germline V gene sequence: CDR1 MNHNY, CDR2 SVGAGI (reference sequence). Trimming stripped 5 bases from V and 4 bases from J, with 6 bases between.

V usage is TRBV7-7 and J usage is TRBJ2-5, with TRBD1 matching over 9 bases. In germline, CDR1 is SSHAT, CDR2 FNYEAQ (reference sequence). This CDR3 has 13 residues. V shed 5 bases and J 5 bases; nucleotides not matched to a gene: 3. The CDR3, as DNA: TGTGCCAGCAGCCGGGACAGGGAGGAGACCCAGTACTTC. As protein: CASSRDREETQYF.

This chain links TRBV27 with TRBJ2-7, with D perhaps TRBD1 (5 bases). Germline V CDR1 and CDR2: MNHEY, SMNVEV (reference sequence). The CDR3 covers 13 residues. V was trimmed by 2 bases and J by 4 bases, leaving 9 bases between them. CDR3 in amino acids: CASSLIDSYEQYF. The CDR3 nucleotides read TGTGCCAGCAGTTTAATAGACAGTTACGAGCAGTACTTC.

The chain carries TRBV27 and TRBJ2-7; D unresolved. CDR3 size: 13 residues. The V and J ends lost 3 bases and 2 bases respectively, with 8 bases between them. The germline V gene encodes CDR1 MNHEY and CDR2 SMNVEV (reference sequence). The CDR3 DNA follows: TGTGCCAGCAGTTTCACTCCTCCCTACGAGCAGTACTTC. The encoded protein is CASSFTPPYEQYF.

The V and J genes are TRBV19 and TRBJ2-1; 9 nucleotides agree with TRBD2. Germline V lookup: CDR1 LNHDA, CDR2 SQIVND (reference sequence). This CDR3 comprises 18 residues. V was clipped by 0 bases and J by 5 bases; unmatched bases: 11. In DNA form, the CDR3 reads TGTGCCAGTAGTATAGATCCTACCTTAGCGGGAGCAGACAATGAGCAGTTCTTC. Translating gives CASSIDPTLAGADNEQFF.

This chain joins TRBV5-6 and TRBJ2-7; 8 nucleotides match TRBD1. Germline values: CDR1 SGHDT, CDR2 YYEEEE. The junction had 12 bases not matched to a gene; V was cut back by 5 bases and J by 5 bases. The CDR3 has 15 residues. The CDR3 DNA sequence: TGTGCCAGCAGACGACCGGGACAGGTCGATCACGAGCAGTACTTC. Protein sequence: CASRRPGQVDHEQYF.

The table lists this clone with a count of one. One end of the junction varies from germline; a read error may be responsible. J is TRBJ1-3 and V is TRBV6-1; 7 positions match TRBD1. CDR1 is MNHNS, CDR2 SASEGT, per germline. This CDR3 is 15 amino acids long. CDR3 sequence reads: CASTERGPSGNTIYF. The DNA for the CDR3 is TGTGCCAGCACTGAAAGGGGGCCCAGTGGAAACACCATATATTTT.

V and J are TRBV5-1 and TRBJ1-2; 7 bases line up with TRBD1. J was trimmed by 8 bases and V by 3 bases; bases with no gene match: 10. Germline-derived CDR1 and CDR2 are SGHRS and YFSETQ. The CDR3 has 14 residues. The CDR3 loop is CASSWGEQGRGYTF. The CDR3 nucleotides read TGCGCCAGCAGCTGGGGAGAACAGGGGCGAGGCTACACCTTC.

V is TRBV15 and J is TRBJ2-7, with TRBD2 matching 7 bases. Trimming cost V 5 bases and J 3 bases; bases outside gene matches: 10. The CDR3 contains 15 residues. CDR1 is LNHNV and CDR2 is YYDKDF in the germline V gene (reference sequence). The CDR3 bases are TGTGCCACCAGCGGCGGACCTAGCGGATTCTACGAGCAGTACTTC. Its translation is CATSGGPSGFYEQYF.

CDR3 nucleotide sequence: TGTGCCAGCAGCCACGGTTCTGGAAACACCATATATTTT. It translates to CASSHGSGNTIYF. This rearrangement joins TRBV7-2 to TRBJ1-3; D is undetermined. This CDR3 is built from 13 residues. CDR1 is SGHTA and CDR2 is FQGNSA in the germline V gene. The V end lost 5 bases, the J end lost 1 base, and 6 bases lay between the germline ends.